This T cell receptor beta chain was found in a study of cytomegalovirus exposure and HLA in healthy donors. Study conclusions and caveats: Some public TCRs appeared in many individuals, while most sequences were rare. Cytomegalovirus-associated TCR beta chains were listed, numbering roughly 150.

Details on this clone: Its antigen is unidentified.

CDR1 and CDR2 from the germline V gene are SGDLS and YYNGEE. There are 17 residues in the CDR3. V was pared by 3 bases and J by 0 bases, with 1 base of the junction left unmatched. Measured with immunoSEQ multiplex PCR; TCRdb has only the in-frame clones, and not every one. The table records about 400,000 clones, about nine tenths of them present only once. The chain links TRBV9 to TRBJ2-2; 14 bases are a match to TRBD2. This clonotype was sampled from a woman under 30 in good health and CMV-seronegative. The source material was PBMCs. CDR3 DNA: TGTGCCAGCAGCGGGGGACTAGCGGGGGCGAACACCGGGGAGCTGTTTTTT. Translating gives CASSGGLAGANTGELFF.